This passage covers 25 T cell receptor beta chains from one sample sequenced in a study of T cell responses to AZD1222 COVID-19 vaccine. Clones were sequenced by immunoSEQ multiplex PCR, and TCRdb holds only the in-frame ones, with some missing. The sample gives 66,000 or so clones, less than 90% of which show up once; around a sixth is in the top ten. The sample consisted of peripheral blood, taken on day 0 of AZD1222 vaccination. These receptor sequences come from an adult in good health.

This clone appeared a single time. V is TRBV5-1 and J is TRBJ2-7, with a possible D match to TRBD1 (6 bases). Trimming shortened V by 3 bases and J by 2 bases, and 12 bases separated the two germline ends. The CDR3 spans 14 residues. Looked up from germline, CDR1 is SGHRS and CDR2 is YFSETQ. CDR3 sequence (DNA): TGCGCCAGCAGCTCCGGGACACGACCCTACGAGCAGTACTTC. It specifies CASSSGTRPYEQYF. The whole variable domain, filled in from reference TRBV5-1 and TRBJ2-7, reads KAGVTQTPRYLIKTRGQQVTLSCSPISGHRSVSWYQQTPGQGLQFLFEYFSETQRNKGNFPGRFSGRQFSNSRSEMNVSTLELGDSALYLCASSSGTRPYEQYFGPGTRLTVT.

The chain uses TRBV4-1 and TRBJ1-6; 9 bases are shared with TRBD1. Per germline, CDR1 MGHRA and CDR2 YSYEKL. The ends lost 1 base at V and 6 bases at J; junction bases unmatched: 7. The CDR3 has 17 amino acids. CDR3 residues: CASSQVTGTGLNSPLHF. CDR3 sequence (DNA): TGCGCCAGCAGCCAAGTAACCGGGACAGGGCTTAATTCACCCCTCCACTTT.

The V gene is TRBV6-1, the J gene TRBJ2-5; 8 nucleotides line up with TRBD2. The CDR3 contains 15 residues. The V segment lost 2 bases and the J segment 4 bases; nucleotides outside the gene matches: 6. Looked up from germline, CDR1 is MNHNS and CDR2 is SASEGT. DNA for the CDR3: TGTGCCAGCAGTGAACTGGCGCTAGCGGGAGAGACCCAGTACTTC. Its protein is CASSELALAGETQYF.

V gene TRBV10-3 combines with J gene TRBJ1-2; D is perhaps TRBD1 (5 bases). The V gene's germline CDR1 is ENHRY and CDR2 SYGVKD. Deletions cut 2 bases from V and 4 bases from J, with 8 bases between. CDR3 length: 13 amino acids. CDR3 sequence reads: CAISEGTPYGYTF. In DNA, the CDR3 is TGTGCCATCAGTGAGGGGACGCCCTATGGCTACACCTTC.

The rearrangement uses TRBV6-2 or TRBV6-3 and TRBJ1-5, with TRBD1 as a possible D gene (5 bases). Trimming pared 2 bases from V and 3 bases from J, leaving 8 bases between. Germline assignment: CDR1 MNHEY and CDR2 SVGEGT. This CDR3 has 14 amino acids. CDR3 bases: TGTGCCAGCAGTTACGCAGGGTACAATCAGCCCCAGCATTTT. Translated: CASSYAGYNQPQHF.

CDR3 sequence reads: CASTQGRTYGYTF. In DNA, the CDR3 is TGTGCCAGCACCCAGGGACGGACATATGGCTACACCTTC. The chain links TRBV7-2 to TRBJ1-2; D is perhaps TRBD1 (5 bases). Germline loops: CDR1 SGHTA, CDR2 FQGNSA. The CDR3 is 13 residues long. Trimming shortened V by 7 bases and J by 5 bases, and 14 bases separated the two germline ends. Together with reference TRBV7-2 and TRBJ1-2, the CDR3 gives the full variable domain: GAGVSQSPSNKVTEKGKDVELRCDPISGHTALYWYRQSLGQGLEFLIYFQGNSAPDKSGLPSDRFSAERTGGSVSTLTIQRTQQEDSAVYLCASTQGRTYGYTFGSGTRLTVV.

The CDR3 DNA is TGTGCCAGCAGCCCGCGCACGGGGAACACAGATACGCAGTATTTT. As protein: CASSPRTGNTDTQYF. The chain links TRBV5-4 to TRBJ2-3; D possibly corresponds to TRBD2 (5 bases). Trimming stripped 4 bases from V and 2 bases from J, with 14 bases between. The CDR3 spans 15 residues. Looked up from germline, CDR1 is SGHNT and CDR2 is YYREEE (reference sequence).

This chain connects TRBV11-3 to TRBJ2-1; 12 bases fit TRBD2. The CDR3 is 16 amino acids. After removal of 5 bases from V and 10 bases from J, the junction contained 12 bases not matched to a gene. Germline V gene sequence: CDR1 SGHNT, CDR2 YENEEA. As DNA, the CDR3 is TGTGCCAGCAGCCTCGACGGACTAGCGGGGTCCGAGGAGCAGTTCTTC. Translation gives CASSLDGLAGSEEQFF.

CDR3 residues: CAWSPEYDTGELFF. The CDR3 DNA follows: TGTGCCTGGAGCCCTGAGTACGACACCGGGGAGCTGTTTTTT. This rearrangement joins TRBV30 to TRBJ2-2; D gene ambiguous. V lost 3 bases, J lost 3 bases, and 11 bases lay in between. CDR1 is GTSNPN, CDR2 SVGIG, per germline (reference sequence). This CDR3 is built from 14 residues.

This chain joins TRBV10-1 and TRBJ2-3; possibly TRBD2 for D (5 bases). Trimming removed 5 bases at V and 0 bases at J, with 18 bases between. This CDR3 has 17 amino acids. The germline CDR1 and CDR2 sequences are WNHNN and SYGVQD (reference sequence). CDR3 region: CASSPKVGGLSTDTQYF. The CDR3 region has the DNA TGCGCCAGCAGTCCGAAGGTGGGCGGGCTAAGCACAGATACGCAGTATTTT.

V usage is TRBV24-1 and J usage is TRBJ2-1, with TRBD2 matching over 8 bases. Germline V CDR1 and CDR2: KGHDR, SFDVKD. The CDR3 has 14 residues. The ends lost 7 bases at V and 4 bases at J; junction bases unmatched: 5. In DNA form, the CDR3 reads TGTGCCACCAGCGGGAGGGCTGGATACAATGAGCAGTTCTTC. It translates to CATSGRAGYNEQFF.

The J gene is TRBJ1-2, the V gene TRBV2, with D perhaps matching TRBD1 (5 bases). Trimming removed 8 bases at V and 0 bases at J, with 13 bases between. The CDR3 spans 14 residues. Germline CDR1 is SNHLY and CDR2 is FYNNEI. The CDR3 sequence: CASQSRGPNYGYTF. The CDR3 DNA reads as TGTGCCAGCCAAAGTAGGGGACCTAACTATGGCTACACCTTC.

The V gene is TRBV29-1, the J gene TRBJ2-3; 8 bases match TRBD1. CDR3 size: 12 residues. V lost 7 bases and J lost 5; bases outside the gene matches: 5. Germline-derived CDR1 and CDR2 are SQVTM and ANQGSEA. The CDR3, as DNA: TGCAGCGCCTCAGGGGGCCAAGATACGCAGTATTTT. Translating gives CSASGGQDTQYF.

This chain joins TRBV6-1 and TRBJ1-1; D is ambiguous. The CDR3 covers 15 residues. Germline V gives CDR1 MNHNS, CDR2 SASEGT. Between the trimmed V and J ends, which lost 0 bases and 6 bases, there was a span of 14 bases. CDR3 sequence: CASSEASSSQPEAFF. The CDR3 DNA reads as TGTGCCAGCAGTGAAGCTTCCTCCAGCCAGCCTGAAGCTTTCTTT.

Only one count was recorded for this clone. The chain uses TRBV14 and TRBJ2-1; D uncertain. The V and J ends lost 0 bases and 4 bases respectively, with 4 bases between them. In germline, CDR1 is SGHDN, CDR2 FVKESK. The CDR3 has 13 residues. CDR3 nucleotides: TGTGCCAGCAGCCAAGAGGTGTACAATGAGCAGTTCTTC. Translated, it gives CASSQEVYNEQFF.

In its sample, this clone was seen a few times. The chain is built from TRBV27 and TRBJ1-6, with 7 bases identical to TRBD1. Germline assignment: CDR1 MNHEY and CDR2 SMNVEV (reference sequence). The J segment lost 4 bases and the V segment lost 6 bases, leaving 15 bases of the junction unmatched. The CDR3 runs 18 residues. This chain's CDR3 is CASSANYRGVEYNSPLHF. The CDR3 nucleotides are TGTGCCAGCAGCGCCAATTACAGGGGCGTAGAATATAATTCACCCCTCCACTTT.

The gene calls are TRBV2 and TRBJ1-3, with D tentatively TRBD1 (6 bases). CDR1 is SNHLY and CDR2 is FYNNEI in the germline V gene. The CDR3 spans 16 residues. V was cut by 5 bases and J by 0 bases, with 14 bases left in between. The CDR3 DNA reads TGTGCCAGCAGTCCTATTCGGGACAACTCTGGAAACACCATATATTTT. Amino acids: CASSPIRDNSGNTIYF.

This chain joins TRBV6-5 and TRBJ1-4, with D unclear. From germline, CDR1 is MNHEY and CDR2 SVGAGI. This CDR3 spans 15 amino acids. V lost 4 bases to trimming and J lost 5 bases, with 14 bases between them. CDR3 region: CASSLVTGSNEKLFF. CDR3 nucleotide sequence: TGTGCCAGCAGTTTAGTAACGGGGAGCAATGAAAAACTGTTTTTT.

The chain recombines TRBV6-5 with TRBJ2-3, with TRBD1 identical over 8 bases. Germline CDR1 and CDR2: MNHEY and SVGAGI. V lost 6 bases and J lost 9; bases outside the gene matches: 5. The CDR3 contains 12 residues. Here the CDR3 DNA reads TGTGCCAGCAGAGACGGACAGGGCACGCAGTATTTT. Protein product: CASRDGQGTQYF.

CDR3 amino acids: CASSLMPIEKLFF. DNA of the CDR3: TGCGCCAGCAGCTTGATGCCGATTGAAAAACTGTTTTTT. V is TRBV5-1 and J is TRBJ1-4; D gene ambiguous. V lost 1 base and J lost 7, with 8 bases in between. The CDR3 loop spans 13 amino acids. Per germline, CDR1 SGHRS and CDR2 YFSETQ.

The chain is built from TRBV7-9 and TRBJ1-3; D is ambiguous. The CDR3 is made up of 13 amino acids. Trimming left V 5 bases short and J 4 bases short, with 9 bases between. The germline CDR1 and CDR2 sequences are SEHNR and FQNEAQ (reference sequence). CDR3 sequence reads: CASSPAGGNTIYF. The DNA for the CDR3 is TGTGCCAGCAGCCCGGCGGGGGGAAACACCATATATTTT.

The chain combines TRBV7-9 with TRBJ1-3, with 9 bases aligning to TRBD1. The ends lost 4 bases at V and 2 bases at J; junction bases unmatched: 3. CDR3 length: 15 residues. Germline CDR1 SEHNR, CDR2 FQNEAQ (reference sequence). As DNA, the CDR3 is TGTGCCAGCAGCTGGCGGACAGGGGCTGGAAACACCATATATTTT. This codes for CASSWRTGAGNTIYF.

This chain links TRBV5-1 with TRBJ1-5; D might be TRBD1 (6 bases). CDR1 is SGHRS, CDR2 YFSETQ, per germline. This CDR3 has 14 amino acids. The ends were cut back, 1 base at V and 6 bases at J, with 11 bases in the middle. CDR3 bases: TGCGCCAGCAGCTTGACAGGGAGAGGTCAGCCCCAGCATTTT. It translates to CASSLTGRGQPQHF.

The CDR3 spells CASSYDVKTLFYGYTF. CDR3 coding DNA: TGCGCCAGCAGCTATGACGTTAAGACGTTATTCTATGGCTACACCTTC. The chain joins TRBV5-1 to TRBJ1-2, with D unresolved. The V end was cut by 3 bases, the J end by 4 bases, with 19 bases between. The germline CDR1 and CDR2 sequences are SGHRS and YFSETQ. This CDR3 comprises 16 residues.

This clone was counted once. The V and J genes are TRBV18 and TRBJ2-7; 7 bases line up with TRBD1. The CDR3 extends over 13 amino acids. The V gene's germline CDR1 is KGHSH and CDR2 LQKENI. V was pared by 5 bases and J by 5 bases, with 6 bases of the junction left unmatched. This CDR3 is CASSTTGVNEQYF. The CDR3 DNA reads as TGTGCCAGCTCAACTACAGGGGTCAACGAGCAGTACTTC.